This record concerns one T cell receptor beta chain sequence. In the source study's methods: Amplification from reference gene primers served as the basis for estimated nucleated cell counts. Libraries were prepared by immunoSEQ multiplex PCR; TCRdb keeps only in-frame clonotypes and omits some of them. V and J calls and clone size follow that table, whereas D and trimming were derived from the DNA. The sample has 70,000 to 95,000 clones, approximately 88% seen once. This sample was taken from a study of blood T cell repertoires in COVID-19. About the study: Specimens from acute and convalescent COVID-19 originated in the United States, Italy and Spain. Sources were T cells, B-cell-depleted T cells, or PBMCs; the material itself was cDNA or gDNA.

The Seattle site enrolled patients during active infection and followed them longitudinally. Trimming removed 3 bases from V and 4 bases from J; junction bases left unmatched: 12. Germline V lookup: CDR1 SGDLS, CDR2 YYNGEE. The CDR3 runs to 17 residues. Source material: peripheral blood. The rearrangement joins TRBV9 to TRBJ1-3, with TRBD1 matching 8 bases. The source of this sequence is a man aged 45-65 years with COVID-19, enrolled during active disease. The CDR3 region has the DNA TGTGCCAGCAGCGAGGGGGATCAGGGGGCTTCGGGAAACACCATATATTTT. Its protein is CASSEGDQGASGNTIYF.